This T cell receptor beta chain was observed in a study of shared clonotypes between healthy human individuals. CDR3 size: 15 residues. Per germline, CDR1 MNHEY and CDR2 SMNVEV (reference sequence). Trimming removed 6 bases at V and 2 bases at J, with 14 bases between. It was into CD45RA+ naive and CD45RA-negative memory subsets that the CD4+ cells were split. TCRdb keeps only in-frame clones here, not all; method: immunoSEQ multiplex PCR. Of roughly 700,000 clones listed, approximately 74% are singletons. The source of this sequence is a woman in her twenties or thirties in good health. Sequencing was done on a sample of memory CD4+ T cells sorted from blood. This sample's subset: CD45RA-negative fraction. V and J are TRBV27 and TRBJ1-5; D is ambiguous. CDR3 bases: TGTGCCAGCAGGCCCTTCCGGGAGGGCAATCAGCCCCAGCATTTT. Translating it yields CASRPFREGNQPQHF.